The 7 T cell receptor beta chains in this list originate from one sample, sequenced in a study of T cell changes during pregnancy in multiple sclerosis. TCRdb keeps only in-frame clones here, not all; method: immunoSEQ multiplex PCR. The top ten clones hold 0.78% of a sample with roughly 39,000 clones, around 94% of them seen once. This specimen consisted of CD4+ T cells from peripheral blood mononuclear cells, obtained before pregnancy. The receptors come from a female donor with multiple sclerosis, enrolled in a pregnancy study.

The rearrangement uses TRBV7-6 and TRBJ2-1; TRBD2 aligns across 9 bases. CDR3 length: 17 amino acids. V lost 1 base and J lost 4; bases outside the gene matches: 8. CDR1 and CDR2 (germline): SGHVS, FNYEAQ. CDR3 coding DNA: TGTGCCAGCAGCTTAGGACTACTGGCGGGAGGGTACAATGAGCAGTTCTTC. This codes for CASSLGLLAGGYNEQFF.

The chain employs TRBV28 and TRBJ1-5, with a weak D call TRBD1 (5 bases). Per germline, CDR1 MDHEN and CDR2 SYDVKM. The CDR3 is 13 amino acids. Trimming took 3 bases from V and 9 from J, leaving 12 bases between them. This chain's CDR3 is CASSFLGTGPQHF. The CDR3 bases are TGTGCCAGCAGTTTTTTGGGGACTGGGCCCCAGCATTTT.

The CDR3: CASSFLGQIVNEKLFF. The CDR3 nucleotides read TGTGCCAGCAGTTTCCTAGGACAGATAGTAAATGAAAAACTGTTTTTT. This sequence joins TRBV28 and TRBJ1-4, with D possibly TRBD1 on 6 matching bases. Germline V gene data show CDR1 as MDHEN and CDR2 as SYDVKM. This CDR3 is 16 amino acids long. Trimming removed 3 bases at V and 5 bases at J, with 16 bases between.

The chain uses TRBV28 and TRBJ2-7, with a tentative D call TRBD1 (6 bases). This CDR3 spans 15 amino acids. Trimming took 6 bases from V and 6 from J, leaving 21 bases between them. Germline CDR1 is MDHEN and CDR2 is SYDVKM. CDR3: CASRGLNRDSAEQYF. The CDR3 coding sequence is TGTGCCAGCAGAGGGCTTAACAGGGATTCTGCCGAGCAGTACTTC.

The V gene is TRBV10-3, the J gene TRBJ1-1; 9 bases match TRBD1. The CDR3 is 15 residues long. CDR1 is ENHRY and CDR2 is SYGVKD in the germline V gene. J lost 0 bases, V lost 10 bases, and 9 bases had no gene match. The CDR3, as DNA: TGTGCCACCAAACCCGGGACAGGGATGAACACTGAAGCTTTCTTT. Protein product: CATKPGTGMNTEAFF.

The chain is built from TRBV6-6 and TRBJ2-5; TRBD2 is a possible D gene (6 bases). Germline CDR1 and CDR2: MNHNY and SVGAGI (reference sequence). This CDR3 region has 14 residues. V lost 6 bases and J 4 bases, leaving 15 bases between the germline ends. The DNA of the CDR3 is TGTGCCAGCAGGGAGGGGCGGATCCCAGAGACCCAGTACTTC. Protein: CASREGRIPETQYF.

This rearrangement joins TRBV2 to TRBJ2-5, with 10 positions matching TRBD2. Losses at the gene ends were 1 base for V and 11 bases for J; bases not matched to a gene: 10. The CDR3 length is 15 residues. Germline V gene lookup returns CDR1 SNHLY and CDR2 FYNNEI. CDR3 amino acids: CASSEGVLAGSKQYF. CDR3 sequence (DNA): TGTGCCAGCAGTGAAGGCGTACTAGCGGGAAGCAAACAGTACTTC.